The 15 T cell receptor beta chains presented below share a single source sample, sequenced in a study of control samples from healthy donors and cancer patients. The data were produced by immunoSEQ multiplex PCR, yet TCRdb's version contains in-frame clones alone and is incomplete. The sample shows about 71,000 clones, nearly 90% of them seen only once. The sequencing input was PBMCs. The receptors stem from a man in his sixties with lung cancer.

This chain joins TRBV7-2 and TRBJ1-5, with D hard to call. The V end was cut by 0 bases, the J end by 4 bases, with 13 bases between. Germline V gives CDR1 SGHTA, CDR2 FQGNSA. There are 16 residues in the CDR3. The CDR3 DNA reads TGTGCCAGCAGCTTAGCGGGCGGACTTCCGAATCAGCCCCAGCATTTT. It is translated as CASSLAGGLPNQPQHF.

The chain recombines TRBV11-3 with TRBJ2-7; the match to TRBD1 covers 7 bases. This CDR3 comprises 13 residues. In germline, CDR1 is SGHNT, CDR2 YENEEA. With 5 bases clipped from V and 7 bases from J, the junction kept 8 bases outside the gene matches. CDR3 sequence reads: CASSLTGAREQYF. In nucleotides, the CDR3 is TGTGCCAGCAGCCTTACAGGGGCTAGAGAGCAGTACTTC. Variable domain in full (rest from reference TRBV11-3 and TRBJ2-7): EAGVVQSPRYKIIEKKQPVAFWCNPISGHNTLYWYLQNLGQGPELLIRYENEEAVDDSQLPKDRFSAERLKGVDSTLKIQPAELGDSAVYLCASSLTGAREQYFGPGTRLTVT.

The chain links TRBV7-8 to TRBJ2-2; 9 bases match TRBD2. Looked up from germline, CDR1 is SGHVS and CDR2 is FQNEAQ. The ends lost 1 base at V and 6 bases at J; junction bases unmatched: 6. This CDR3 spans 16 amino acids. CDR3 DNA: TGTGCCAGCAGCTTAGTAGGCGGGGGGGGAGCCGGGGAGCTGTTTTTT. The encoded protein is CASSLVGGGGAGELFF.

There are a few counts of this clone. The V gene is TRBV24-1, the J gene TRBJ2-1, with D hard to call. The CDR3 covers 15 residues. Germline CDR1 is KGHDR and CDR2 is SFDVKD. The germline V and J ends were trimmed by 0 bases and 4 bases, with 9 bases remaining between them. CDR3 DNA sequence: TGTGCCACCAGTGATTTGAGTGCAGAGTACAATGAGCAGTTCTTC. It translates to CATSDLSAEYNEQFF.

The V call is TRBV24-1, the J call TRBJ2-3, with D tentatively TRBD2 (6 bases). Trimming removed 4 bases from V and 8 bases from J, with 18 bases in between. Germline lookup yields CDR1 KGHDR and CDR2 SFDVKD. The CDR3 is 15 amino acids. CDR3 region: CATSDHASTSGTQYF. The DNA for the CDR3 is TGTGCCACCAGTGACCACGCCTCGACTAGTGGTACGCAGTATTTT.

The chain links TRBV25-1 to TRBJ1-2, with a possible D match to TRBD1 (5 bases). V was clipped by 3 bases and J by 2 bases, with 13 bases between them. The CDR3 contains 15 residues. The germline CDR1 and CDR2 sequences are MGHDK and SYGVNS. The CDR3 loop is CASSDPRTNNYGYTF. The CDR3 DNA reads TGTGCCAGCAGTGATCCGAGGACAAACAACTATGGCTACACCTTC.

The chain carries TRBV5-1 and TRBJ1-6; a possible D gene is TRBD1 (5 bases). CDR3 length: 13 residues. Per germline, CDR1 SGHRS and CDR2 YFSETQ. V lost 0 bases and J 7 bases, leaving 5 bases between the germline ends. Here the CDR3 DNA reads TGCGCCAGCAGCTTGGCAGGGAATTCACCCCTCCACTTT. Its protein product is CASSLAGNSPLHF.

This rearrangement joins TRBV29-1 to TRBJ2-3; D is perhaps TRBD1 (5 bases). There are 16 residues in the CDR3. Trimming stripped 4 bases from V and 0 bases from J, with 17 bases between. CDR1 is SQVTM and CDR2 is ANQGSEA in the germline V gene. The CDR3, as DNA: TGCAGCGTTGTAGCAGGAGTAGGGGCTAGCACAGATACGCAGTATTTT. Its translation: CSVVAGVGASTDTQYF.

In DNA form, the CDR3 reads TGTGCCAGCAGCCATAGCATAAGCTATTATGGCTACACCTTC. The encoded protein is CASSHSISYYGYTF. This rearrangement joins TRBV3-1 (or the pseudogene TRBV3-2) to TRBJ1-2; D is unresolved. The CDR3 is 14 residues long. V lost 3 bases, J lost 5 bases, and 13 bases lay in between. Germline assignment: CDR1 LGHDT and CDR2 YNNKEL (reference sequence).

The rearrangement uses TRBV6-1 and TRBJ1-1; D ambiguous. CDR1 and CDR2 from the germline V gene are MNHNS and SASEGT. Between the trimmed V and J ends, which lost 1 base and 2 bases, there was a span of 5 bases. There are 13 residues in the CDR3. The CDR3 DNA sequence: TGTGCCAGCAGTGAAGACACTAACACTGAAGCTTTCTTT. Protein product: CASSEDTNTEAFF.

The V call is TRBV7-9, the J call TRBJ2-3; D call uncertain. The CDR3 covers 15 residues. The V end was cut by 2 bases, the J end by 6 bases, with 15 bases between. CDR1 SEHNR and CDR2 FQNEAQ come from the germline V gene (reference sequence). CDR3 nucleotides: TGTGCCAGCAGCTTATTAGGCGAAGGGTGGGATACGCAGTATTTT. This gives the protein CASSLLGEGWDTQYF.

The genes are TRBV18 and TRBJ2-3; 9 nucleotides line up with TRBD1. Germline loops: CDR1 KGHSH, CDR2 LQKENI. The CDR3 has 17 amino acids. V was pared by 1 base and J by 0 bases, with 5 bases of the junction left unmatched. Here the CDR3 reads CASSPLRTGESTDTQYF. The CDR3 DNA sequence: TGTGCCAGCTCACCACTAAGGACAGGGGAAAGCACAGATACGCAGTATTTT. Full variable domain (missing parts from reference TRBV18 and TRBJ2-3): NAGVMQNPRHLVRRRGQEARLRCSPMKGHSHVYWYRQLPEEGLKFMVYLQKENIIDESGMPKERFSAEFPKEGPSILRIQQVVRGDSAAYFCASSPLRTGESTDTQYFGPGTRLTVL.

The chain couples TRBV9 to TRBJ1-3; D ambiguous. From germline, CDR1 is SGDLS and CDR2 YYNGEE. Trimming left V 3 bases short and J 0 bases short, with 10 bases between. The CDR3 contains 15 residues. The CDR3 loop reads CASSAEVSSGNTIYF. CDR3 nucleotide sequence: TGTGCCAGCAGCGCGGAAGTAAGCTCTGGAAACACCATATATTTT.

The sample holds one count of this clone. V usage is TRBV2 and J usage is TRBJ1-2, with a tentative D call TRBD1 (5 bases). This CDR3 spans 11 amino acids. V was trimmed by 7 bases and J by 4 bases, leaving 7 bases between them. Germline V lookup: CDR1 SNHLY, CDR2 FYNNEI. Written as DNA, the CDR3 is TGTGCCAGCACTGACAGCTATGGCTACACCTTC. It translates to CASTDSYGYTF.

In its sample, this clone was seen once. The V call is TRBV16, the J call TRBJ1-5, with TRBD1 as a possible D gene (6 bases). Germline V gene sequence: CDR1 KGHSY, CDR2 FQNENV. V gave up 4 bases and J gave up 8 bases, with 18 bases separating them. This CDR3 is built from 15 residues. CDR3 nucleotide sequence: TGTGCCAGCAGCCCCCGCTCTGACAGGCTCGAGCCCCAGCATTTT. Translated: CASSPRSDRLEPQHF. The complete variable domain, with remaining parts taken from reference TRBV16 and TRBJ1-5, reads GEEVAQTPKHLVRGEGQKAKLYCAPIKGHSYVFWYQQVLKNEFKFLISFQNENVFDETGMPKERFSAKCLPNSPCSLEIQATKLEDSAVYFCASSPRSDRLEPQHFGDGTRLSIL.